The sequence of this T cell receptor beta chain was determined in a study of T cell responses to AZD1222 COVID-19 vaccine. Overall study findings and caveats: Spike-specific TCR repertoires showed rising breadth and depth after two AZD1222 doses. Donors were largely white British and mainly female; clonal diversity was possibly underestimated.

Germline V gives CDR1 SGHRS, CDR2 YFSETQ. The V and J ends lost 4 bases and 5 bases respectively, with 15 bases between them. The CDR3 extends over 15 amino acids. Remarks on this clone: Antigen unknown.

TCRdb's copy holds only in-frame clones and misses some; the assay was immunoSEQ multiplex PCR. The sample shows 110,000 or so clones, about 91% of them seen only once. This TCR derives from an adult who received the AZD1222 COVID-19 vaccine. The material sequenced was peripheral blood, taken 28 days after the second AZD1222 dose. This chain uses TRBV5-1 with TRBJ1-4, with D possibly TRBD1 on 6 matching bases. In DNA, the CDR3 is TGCGCCAGCAGCATAACAGGGACGGCGAATGAAAAACTGTTTTTT. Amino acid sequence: CASSITGTANEKLFF.